The 13 T cell receptor beta chains in this list originate from one sample, sequenced in a study of T cell changes during pregnancy in multiple sclerosis. TCRdb keeps only in-frame clones here, not all; method: immunoSEQ multiplex PCR. This table has some 75,000 clones, 90% to 95% appearing once. This specimen consisted of peripheral blood, obtained in the second trimester of pregnancy. These receptors all come from a female donor with multiple sclerosis, enrolled in a pregnancy study.

This chain links TRBV5-1 with TRBJ2-5; 9 nucleotides line up with TRBD1. Unmatched junction bases numbered 8, after V lost 4 bases and J lost 4 bases. The germline V gene has CDR1 SGHRS and CDR2 YFSETQ. The CDR3 contains 15 residues. CDR3 region: CASSTGTGSIETQYF. The CDR3 region has the DNA TGCGCCAGCAGCACCGGGACAGGGAGTATAGAGACCCAGTACTTC.

This clone was observed a single time. J is TRBJ2-2 and V is TRBV5-1; 7 bases match TRBD1. The germline V gene has CDR1 SGHRS and CDR2 YFSETQ. The CDR3 extends over 15 amino acids. The ends lost 3 bases at V and 4 bases at J; junction bases unmatched: 6. CDR3 in DNA: TGCGCCAGCAGCTCCTCGACAGGGAGCACCGGGGAGCTGTTTTTT. This sequence encodes CASSSSTGSTGELFF.

The rearrangement links TRBV25-1 to TRBJ1-5; D perhaps matches TRBD1 (5 bases). Looked up from germline, CDR1 is MGHDK and CDR2 is SYGVNS. The CDR3 is made up of 13 amino acids. V gave up 4 bases and J gave up 4 bases, with 8 bases separating them. In DNA, the CDR3 is TGTGCCAGCAGTGGGGGCATGAATCAGCCCCAGCATTTT. Its protein is CASSGGMNQPQHF. The variable domain in full, with the rest retrieved from reference TRBV25-1 and TRBJ1-5, is EADIYQTPRYLVIGTGKKITLECSQTMGHDKMYWYQQDPGMELHLIHYSYGVNSTEKGDLSSESTVSRIRTEHFPLTLESARPSHTSQYLCASSGGMNQPQHFGDGTRLSIL.

The J gene is TRBJ2-2, the V gene TRBV6-1; 7 bases align to TRBD1. The CDR3 is 15 residues long. The germline V gene encodes CDR1 MNHNS and CDR2 SASEGT. J was trimmed by 3 bases and V by 1 base; bases with no gene match: 2. CDR3 sequence (DNA): TGTGCCAGCAGTGAAGGTGGGACAGACACCGGGGAGCTGTTTTTT. As protein: CASSEGGTDTGELFF.

The rearrangement joins TRBV7-9 to TRBJ1-1; 7 bases align to TRBD1. The CDR3 is 13 residues long. V trimming: 4 bases; J trimming: 11 bases; junction bases outside the gene matches: 10. The germline CDR1 and CDR2 sequences are SEHNR and FQNEAQ (reference sequence). The CDR3 here is CASSSNLGQLAFF. DNA of the CDR3: TGTGCCAGCAGCTCCAACCTGGGACAGCTCGCTTTCTTT.

The J gene is TRBJ1-1, the V gene TRBV5-6; D not certain. Germline CDR1 reads SGHDT; CDR2 reads YYEEEE. CDR3 size: 14 residues. Trimming took 0 bases from V and 1 from J, leaving 7 bases between them. Here the CDR3 reads CASSLGGRNTEAFF. The CDR3 nucleotides read TGTGCCAGCAGCTTGGGAGGGAGGAACACTGAAGCTTTCTTT.

This clone was recorded only once. The chain carries TRBV10-3 and TRBJ1-1; no clear D gene. Trimming removed 0 bases from V and 4 bases from J, with 12 bases in between. From germline, CDR1 is ENHRY and CDR2 SYGVKD. The CDR3 runs 15 residues. The CDR3 DNA is TGTGCCATCAGTGAGTCGACGGGTAGGTCCACTGAAGCTTTCTTT. This translates into CAISESTGRSTEAFF.

This rearrangement joins TRBV9 to TRBJ2-1; TRBD2 matches at 7 bases. Germline-derived CDR1 and CDR2 are SGDLS and YYNGEE. The ends lost 0 bases at V and 2 bases at J; junction bases unmatched: 8. This CDR3 has 17 amino acids. CDR3 sequence: CASSVAGASGAYNEQFF. The CDR3 nucleotides are TGTGCCAGCAGCGTAGCTGGGGCTAGCGGTGCCTACAATGAGCAGTTCTTC.

This chain links TRBV5-4 with TRBJ2-3, with 8 bases lining up with TRBD2. J was trimmed by 2 bases and V by 0 bases; bases with no gene match: 5. Germline V CDR1 and CDR2: SGHNT, YYREEE (reference sequence). This CDR3 comprises 16 residues. CDR3 residues: CASSLGLAGPTDTQYF. In DNA, the CDR3 is TGTGCCAGCAGCTTGGGTCTAGCGGGCCCCACAGATACGCAGTATTTT.

The V call is TRBV5-1, the J call TRBJ1-1; D unresolved. V was shortened by 0 bases and J by 2 bases, with 8 bases between the two germline ends. The germline V gene encodes CDR1 SGHRS and CDR2 YFSETQ. The CDR3 is 14 residues long. CDR3 sequence: CASSLGDHNTEAFF. The CDR3 nucleotides are TGCGCCAGCAGCTTGGGCGATCACAACACTGAAGCTTTCTTT.

The genes are TRBV7-2 and TRBJ2-2; D not resolved. The ends were cut back, 5 bases at V and 6 bases at J, with 16 bases in the middle. The CDR3 loop spans 15 amino acids. The germline V gene encodes CDR1 SGHTA and CDR2 FQGNSA. CDR3 region: CASSPRSWPPGELFF. The CDR3 DNA reads as TGTGCCAGCAGCCCCCGTAGCTGGCCCCCCGGGGAGCTGTTTTTT.

This sequence joins TRBV19 and TRBJ2-5; 7 bases are shared with TRBD2. Germline V lookup: CDR1 LNHDA, CDR2 SQIVND (reference sequence). V lost 6 bases to trimming and J lost 5 bases; unmatched junction nucleotides: 9. This CDR3 has 14 amino acids. The CDR3 reads CASSLQVSGETQYF. CDR3 DNA: TGTGCCAGTAGCCTACAGGTTAGCGGGGAGACCCAGTACTTC.

V is TRBV18 and J is TRBJ2-1; 12 nucleotides match TRBD2. Germline lookup yields CDR1 KGHSH and CDR2 LQKENI. V lost 4 bases, J lost 0 bases, and 1 base stayed unmatched. The length of the CDR3 is 16 residues. The CDR3 region is CASSLTSGSSYNEQFF. The DNA for the CDR3 is TGTGCCAGCTCACTGACTAGCGGGAGCTCCTACAATGAGCAGTTCTTC.